One and the same sample provided the 25 T cell receptor beta chains below, sequenced in a study of T-cell memory formation after mild COVID-19. Via MiXCR, TCRdb re-called the 5' RACE reads, giving one row per CDR3 protein. This repertoire shows 150,000 to 200,000 distinct CDR3 sequences, 11% found once; its top ten account for approximately 3.4%. The source material was PBMCs or a T cell subset sorted from them (not recorded which). The receptor set was obtained from a man younger than 35 who had mild COVID-19 (a few samples of this study predate the infection). Cell type and time point are not known.

V gene TRBV6-2 or TRBV6-3 combines with J gene TRBJ2-7, with D hard to call. Germline V gene data show CDR1 as MNHEY and CDR2 as SVGEGT. The CDR3 consists of 12 residues. The ends were cut back, 6 bases at V and 2 bases at J, with 8 bases in the middle. The DNA of the CDR3 is TGTGCCAGCAGCGACAATCCCTACGAGCAGTACGTC. Its translation is CASSDNPYEQYV.

This clonotype was recorded at least ten times. The chain is built from TRBV18 and TRBJ2-3, with 10 bases fitting TRBD2. The V gene's germline CDR1 is KGHSH and CDR2 LQKENI. With V trimmed by 2 bases and J by 2 bases, 7 bases remained unmatched. The CDR3 loop spans 17 amino acids. The CDR3 sequence is CASSPRTSGAITDTQYF. DNA of the CDR3: TGTGCCAGCTCACCAAGGACTAGCGGAGCAATCACAGATACGCAGTATTTT.

This clonotype came up a few times. The V call is TRBV6-5, the J call TRBJ1-3, with unresolved D. V was cut by 0 bases and J by 0 bases, with 9 bases left in between. The CDR3 is 16 residues long. Germline lookup yields CDR1 MNHEY and CDR2 SVGAGI. CDR3 DNA sequence: TGTGCCAGCAGTTACTCCGGTCCGGGCTCTGGAAACACCATATATTTT. Translated, it gives CASSYSGPGSGNTIYF.

This chain connects TRBV20-1 to TRBJ2-3; 8 nucleotides line up with TRBD1. The CDR3 is 13 residues long. Germline V gene sequence: CDR1 DFQATT, CDR2 SNEGSKA (reference sequence). Trimming removed 4 bases from V and 9 bases from J; junction bases left unmatched: 9. CDR3 DNA: TGCAGTGCTACCAGACAGGGGAAAGGAACGCAGTATTTT. Amino acids: CSATRQGKGTQYF.

In this sample, this clonotype turned up many times. The chain is built from TRBV7-9 and TRBJ2-7; D may match TRBD1 or TRBD2 (5 bases each). The CDR3 totals 15 residues. The V gene's germline CDR1 is SEHNR and CDR2 FQNEAQ (reference sequence). With 1 base removed from V and 6 bases from J, the gap between germline ends came to 16 bases. The CDR3 protein is CASSLVRGPLGEQYV. CDR3 sequence (DNA): TGTGCCAGCAGCTTAGTTAGGGGCCCACTAGGCGAGCAGTACGTC.

J is TRBJ2-3 and V is TRBV9; TRBD2 matches at 7 bases. CDR1 and CDR2 (germline): SGDLS, YYNGEE. With V trimmed by 3 bases and J by 3 bases, 4 bases remained unmatched. The CDR3 runs to 14 residues. The CDR3 nucleotides read TGTGCCAGCAGCGCAGCGGGATCTACAGATACGCAGTATTTT. This sequence encodes CASSAAGSTDTQYF.

The chain has TRBV2 and TRBJ1-3; D unresolved. The CDR3 loop spans 14 amino acids. V was cut by 5 bases and J by 4 bases, with 12 bases left in between. Germline V gene lookup returns CDR1 SNHLY and CDR2 FYNNEI. This CDR3 is CASSQSSEGNTIYF. As DNA, the CDR3 is TGTGCCAGCAGTCAGTCTTCGGAGGGAAACACCATATATTTT.

This clonotype was seen more than once but under ten times. The chain couples TRBV7-2 to TRBJ2-5; TRBD1 agrees at 7 bases. The CDR3 length is 14 residues. Germline V gene data show CDR1 as SGHTA and CDR2 as FQGNSA. J was trimmed by 3 bases and V by 5 bases; bases with no gene match: 6. The CDR3 is CASSTGTEKETQYF. DNA for the CDR3: TGTGCCAGCAGCACCGGGACAGAAAAAGAGACCCAGTACTTC.

This clonotype has a handful of counts. This chain joins TRBV20-1 and TRBJ1-1; 10 bases agree with TRBD1. The germline V gene encodes CDR1 DFQATT and CDR2 SNEGSKA (reference sequence). The CDR3 runs 13 residues. V shed 3 bases, J shed 4 bases, and the junction held 2 bases outside the gene matches. In nucleotides, the CDR3 is TGCAGTGCTAGGGGACAGGGGAGCACTGAAGCTTTCTTT. This gives the protein CSARGQGSTEAFF.

Only a few counts were recorded for this clonotype. The chain uses TRBV28 and TRBJ2-5; TRBD2 aligns across 11 bases. The CDR3 runs to 16 residues. With 2 bases clipped from V and 4 bases from J, the junction kept 6 bases outside the gene matches. Germline-derived CDR1 and CDR2 are MDHEN and SYDVKM. The DNA for the CDR3 is TGTGCCAGCAGTTTAAGTAGCGGGGGGGCCAGAGAGACCCAGTACTTC. Its translation: CASSLSSGGARETQYF.

A few counts support this clonotype. The chain combines TRBV11-1 with TRBJ2-7; D may be TRBD2 (6 bases). Germline V gives CDR1 SGHAT, CDR2 FQDESV (reference sequence). The CDR3 has 15 residues. V lost 5 bases to trimming and J lost 0 bases, with 14 bases between them. CDR3 in amino acids: CASSPRRDGSYEQYF. Here the CDR3 DNA reads TGTGCCAGCAGCCCCAGGCGGGACGGCTCCTACGAGCAGTACTTC.

This chain connects TRBV7-2 to TRBJ2-7; perhaps TRBD2 as D (5 bases). The ends were cut back, 3 bases at V and 5 bases at J, with 8 bases in the middle. Germline V lookup: CDR1 SGHTA, CDR2 FQGNSA. CDR3 length: 12 residues. CDR3 in amino acids: CASSFRGDEQYF. The CDR3 DNA reads TGTGCCAGCAGCTTCCGGGGTGACGAGCAGTACTTC.

In its sample, this clonotype was seen many times. The rearrangement uses TRBV10-2 and TRBJ2-3, with 7 bases identical to TRBD2. Trimming at V came to 6 bases and at J to 10 bases, leaving 13 bases not matched to a gene. Germline lookup yields CDR1 WSHSY and CDR2 SAAADI. The CDR3 runs to 14 residues. The CDR3 DNA reads as TGCGCCAGCAGGGACATGACAAGCGGGGCGGCGCAGTATTTT. Translation: CASRDMTSGAAQYF.

This clonotype was seen ten or more times. CDR3 amino acids: CASSPWGGNTEAFF. As DNA, the CDR3 is TGCGCCAGCAGCCCCTGGGGGGGCAACACTGAAGCTTTCTTT. The rearrangement uses TRBV5-1 and TRBJ1-1; the D gene is possibly TRBD1 (6 bases). The V gene lost 4 bases and the J gene lost 2 bases, with 12 bases spanning the gap. CDR1 is SGHRS, CDR2 YFSETQ, per germline. This CDR3 spans 14 amino acids.

This clonotype was detected many times. The V and J genes are TRBV5-1 and TRBJ2-3; D uncertain. From germline, CDR1 is SGHRS and CDR2 YFSETQ. CDR3 length: 16 residues. Trimming removed 0 bases from V and 6 bases from J, with 17 bases in between. The CDR3 region is CASSLGQTPSGDTQYF. In DNA, the CDR3 is TGCGCCAGCAGCTTGGGACAAACGCCCTCGGGCGATACGCAGTATTTT.

This clonotype has a handful of counts. The rearrangement uses TRBV6-5 and TRBJ2-4; 10 nucleotides align to TRBD2. In germline, CDR1 is MNHEY, CDR2 SVGAGI. J gave up 9 bases and V 0 bases, and 8 bases lay outside the gene matches. The CDR3 extends over 16 amino acids. CDR3 nucleotides: TGTGCCAGCAGTTACTCCCAGCGGGGGGGCCTCTCCATTCAGTACTTC. It encodes CASSYSQRGGLSIQYF.

This clonotype has just a few counts. The chain combines TRBV18 with TRBJ2-1; D ambiguous. The ends were cut back, 5 bases at V and 8 bases at J, with 7 bases in the middle. This CDR3 spans 11 amino acids. CDR1 is KGHSH, CDR2 LQKENI, per germline. The CDR3 region has the DNA TGTGCCAGCTCATCAGGCTATGAGCAGTTCTTC. Translated, it gives CASSSGYEQFF.

The chain carries TRBV7-2 and TRBJ1-2; D gene ambiguous. CDR3 length: 12 residues. V was clipped by 4 bases and J by 8 bases, with 11 bases between them. The germline V gene encodes CDR1 SGHTA and CDR2 FQGNSA. The CDR3: CASSSLMGGYTF. DNA of the CDR3: TGTGCCAGCAGCTCCCTAATGGGGGGCTACACCTTC.

In this sample, this clonotype turned up many times. The rearrangement links TRBV5-1 to TRBJ2-1, with D uncertain. CDR1 and CDR2 from the germline V gene are SGHRS and YFSETQ. The CDR3 is 12 residues long. V lost 2 bases and J 9 bases, leaving 9 bases between the germline ends. CDR3 region: CASSFDKGEQFF. For the CDR3, the DNA is TGCGCCAGCAGCTTCGACAAGGGTGAGCAGTTCTTC. The whole variable domain, remainder taken from reference TRBV5-1 and TRBJ2-1, is KAGVTQTPRYLIKTRGQQVTLSCSPISGHRSVSWYQQTPGQGLQFLFEYFSETQRNKGNFPGRFSGRQFSNSRSEMNVSTLELGDSALYLCASSFDKGEQFFGPGTRLTVL.

This clonotype turned up a few times. The rearrangement links TRBV18 to TRBJ1-1; D remains ambiguous. With 0 bases removed from V and 4 bases from J, the gap between germline ends came to 12 bases. This CDR3 comprises 15 residues. CDR1 and CDR2 from the germline V gene are KGHSH and LQKENI. The chain's CDR3 is CASSPPSIQLTEAFF. The CDR3 DNA is TGTGCCAGCTCACCACCGTCTATACAGCTCACTGAAGCTTTCTTT.

This clonotype was counted at least ten times. V is TRBV9 and J is TRBJ2-5; 9 nucleotides line up with TRBD2. The CDR3 contains 15 residues. Germline lookup yields CDR1 SGDLS and CDR2 YYNGEE. J gave up 5 bases and V 3 bases, and 8 bases lay outside the gene matches. The CDR3 region has the DNA TGTGCCAGCAGCGCGGGTTTAGCGGGGGATGAGACCCAGTACTTC. It specifies CASSAGLAGDETQYF.

The chain uses TRBV5-1 and TRBJ1-4; 8 bases agree with TRBD1. J lost 8 bases, V lost 4 bases, and 4 bases had no gene match. The CDR3 length is 13 residues. The germline V gene encodes CDR1 SGHRS and CDR2 YFSETQ. The CDR3 bases are TGCGCCAGCAGCCAGGGGGCAGGAGAAAAACTGTTTTTT. Its protein product is CASSQGAGEKLFF. Based on the CDR3 plus reference TRBV5-1 and TRBJ1-4, the full variable domain is KAGVTQTPRYLIKTRGQQVTLSCSPISGHRSVSWYQQTPGQGLQFLFEYFSETQRNKGNFPGRFSGRQFSNSRSEMNVSTLELGDSALYLCASSQGAGEKLFFGSGTQLSVL.

This clonotype has just a few counts. The rearrangement links TRBV6-2 or TRBV6-3 to TRBJ2-3, with D uncertain. Trimming took off 0 bases at V and 10 bases at J, with 8 bases between the two ends. Germline V lookup: CDR1 MNHEY, CDR2 SVGEGT. The CDR3 runs 12 residues. The CDR3 sequence: CASSYSYRPQYF. The CDR3 DNA sequence: TGTGCCAGCAGTTACTCTTATAGGCCGCAGTATTTT.

The chain recombines TRBV4-3 with TRBJ2-1; TRBD2 might be the D (6 bases). This CDR3 is 16 amino acids long. The V end was cut by 0 bases, the J end by 6 bases, with 15 bases between. Germline lookup yields CDR1 LGHNA and CDR2 YSLEER. CDR3 sequence (DNA): TGCGCCAGCAGCCAAGATTGGCGCGGGGCCTTCAATGAGCAGTTCTTC. Protein sequence: CASSQDWRGAFNEQFF.

This clonotype was found a few times. The chain joins TRBV5-1 to TRBJ2-3; D is unclear. CDR3 length: 14 amino acids. Deletions cut 4 bases from V and 2 bases from J, with 11 bases between. Looked up from germline, CDR1 is SGHRS and CDR2 is YFSETQ. The CDR3 sequence: CASSPRQITDTQYF. CDR3 DNA sequence: TGCGCCAGCAGCCCGCGACAAATCACAGATACGCAGTATTTT.